This TCR beta chain was identified in a study of T-cell memory formation after mild COVID-19. Study overall: Across donors, TCR clusters were largely donor specific.

The V gene end was trimmed by 4 bases and the J gene end by 2 bases; junction bases not matched to a gene: 5. The CDR3 runs to 16 residues. CDR1 and CDR2 from the germline V gene are SEHNR and FQNEAQ (reference sequence). This clonotype was seen only a few times. Its antigen is currently unknown. Study-level results: Clonal second-wave expansions that peaked on day 37 had unconfirmed SARS-CoV-2 specificity. While clones contracting from day 15 to 85 were balanced between CD4 and CD8, later expanders leaned CD4+.

5'RACE with constant-segment primers built TCRalpha and TCRbeta cDNA libraries with UMIs. Each CDR3 protein gets one entry after TCRdb re-called the 5' RACE reads with MiXCR. Found here are roughly 340,000 distinct CDR3 sequences, less than 25% of them singletons; the top ten hold 21%. The chain employs TRBV7-9 and TRBJ2-2; 9 bases align to TRBD1. The sequenced sample consisted of PBMCs or a T cell subset sorted from them (not recorded which). This receptor was taken from a man in his late teens or twenties who had mild COVID-19 (a few samples of this study predate the infection). Cell type and time point are not known. CDR3 sequence reads: CASSWPGQGNTGELFF. CDR3 sequence (DNA): TGTGCCAGCAGCTGGCCGGGACAGGGAAACACCGGGGAGCTGTTTTTT.